Below are 3 T cell receptor beta chains sequenced from a single sample in a study of cytomegalovirus exposure and HLA in healthy donors. The study ran its PCR with 60 Vbeta and 13 Jbeta primers. Measured with immunoSEQ multiplex PCR; TCRdb has only the in-frame clones, and not every one. The data show about 140,000 clones, roughly 78% seen once. The source material was PBMCs. These receptor sequences come from a female donor in good health and CMV-seronegative.

This clone showed up just a few times. This sequence joins TRBV2 and TRBJ2-2; 8 nucleotides align to TRBD1. V lost 7 bases and J lost 6; bases outside the gene matches: 16. The germline CDR1 and CDR2 sequences are SNHLY and FYNNEI. The CDR3 extends over 17 amino acids. CDR3 nucleotide sequence: TGTGCCAGCACCGGGACAGGAGGGCCCAATACACCCGGGGAGCTGTTTTTT. Its translation: CASTGTGGPNTPGELFF.

The V call is TRBV7-9, the J call TRBJ2-7; maybe TRBD1 (6 bases). Trimming pared 3 bases from V and 5 bases from J, leaving 8 bases between. The CDR3 is made up of 12 amino acids. Germline CDR1 and CDR2: SEHNR and FQNEAQ (reference sequence). The CDR3: CASSFRQDEQYF. The CDR3 region has the DNA TGTGCCAGCAGCTTTAGACAGGACGAGCAGTACTTC. The full variable domain, its missing parts supplied by reference TRBV7-9 and TRBJ2-7, is DTGVSQNPRHKITKRGQNVTFRCDPISEHNRLYWYRQTLGQGPEFLTYFQNEAQLEKSRLLSDRFSAERPKGSFSTLEIQRTEQGDSAMYLCASSFRQDEQYFGPGTRLTVT.

V is TRBV5-1 and J is TRBJ2-3; D is ambiguous. Trimming removed 0 bases from V and 0 bases from J, with 8 bases in between. Germline CDR1 and CDR2: SGHRS and YFSETQ. CDR3 length equals 15 residues. In nucleotides, the CDR3 is TGCGCCAGCAGCTTGGGAGGCTGGAGCACAGATACGCAGTATTTT. Translation: CASSLGGWSTDTQYF.